The following is a T cell receptor beta chain sequence with its context. The immunoSEQ assay was v3. Libraries were sequenced to around 2 million read pairs (survey) or roughly 4.5-6 million (deep). The assay was immunoSEQ multiplex PCR, and TCRdb's table has in-frame clones only and misses some. The sample has about 50,000 clones; just over 85% are singletons. This entry comes from a study of TIL therapy for anti-PD-1-resistant metastatic lung cancer. Study-wide background: Tumors were harvested before any PD-1/PD-L1 blockade. Median patient age was 54, ranging about 35-85 years.

CDR3 size: 14 residues. Germline V lookup: CDR1 MNHEY, CDR2 SMNVEV (reference sequence). Trimming left V 3 bases short and J 6 bases short, with 12 bases between. Time point reported: pre-treatment sample, taken before nivolumab and TIL therapy. Enrollment ran from 2017 to early 2020. Here the sequenced sample was blood, taken at baseline. The V gene is TRBV27, the J gene TRBJ2-4; D tentatively reads TRBD1 or TRBD2 (5 bases each). The sequence came from a person between 25 and 79 years old with non-small cell lung cancer. CDR3: CASSFRDGGNIQYF. As DNA, the CDR3 is TGTGCCAGCAGTTTCCGGGACGGAGGAAACATTCAGTACTTC.